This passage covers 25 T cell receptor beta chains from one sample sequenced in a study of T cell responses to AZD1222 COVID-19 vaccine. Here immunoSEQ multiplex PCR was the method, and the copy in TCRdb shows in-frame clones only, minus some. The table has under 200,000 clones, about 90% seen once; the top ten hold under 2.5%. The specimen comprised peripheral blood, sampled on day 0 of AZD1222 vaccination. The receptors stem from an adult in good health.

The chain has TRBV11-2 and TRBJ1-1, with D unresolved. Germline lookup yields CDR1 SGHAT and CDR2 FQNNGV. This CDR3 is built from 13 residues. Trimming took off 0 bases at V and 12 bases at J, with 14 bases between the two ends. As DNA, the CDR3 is TGTGCCAGCAGCTTAGACTGGACCGACCGATCTTTCTTT. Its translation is CASSLDWTDRSFF. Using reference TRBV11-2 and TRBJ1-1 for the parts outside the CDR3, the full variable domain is EAGVAQSPRYKIIEKRQSVAFWCNPISGHATLYWYQQILGQGPKLLIQFQNNGVVDDSQLPKDRFSAERLKGVDSTLKIQPAKLEDSAVYLCASSLDWTDRSFFGQGTRLTVV.

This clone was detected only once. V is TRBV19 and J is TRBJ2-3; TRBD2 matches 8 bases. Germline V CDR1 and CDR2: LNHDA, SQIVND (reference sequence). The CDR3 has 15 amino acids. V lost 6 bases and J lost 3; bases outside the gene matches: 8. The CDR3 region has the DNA TGTGCCAGTAGCCGACTAGCGCCCGGAACAGATACGCAGTATTTT. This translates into CASSRLAPGTDTQYF.

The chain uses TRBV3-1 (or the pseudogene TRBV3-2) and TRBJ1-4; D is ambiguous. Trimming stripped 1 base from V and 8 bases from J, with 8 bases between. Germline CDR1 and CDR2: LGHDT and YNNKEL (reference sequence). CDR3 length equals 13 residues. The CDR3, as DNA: TGTGCCAGCAGCCAAGTAGGTGGGGAAAAACTGTTTTTT. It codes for CASSQVGGEKLFF.

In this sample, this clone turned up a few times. The CDR3 sequence is CAWGAGDQPQHF. For the CDR3, the DNA is TGTGCCTGGGGAGCGGGGGATCAGCCCCAGCATTTT. V usage is TRBV30 and J usage is TRBJ1-5; D perhaps matches TRBD1 (5 bases). Germline CDR1 and CDR2: GTSNPN and SVGIG (reference sequence). V was pared by 5 bases and J by 5 bases, with 10 bases between. The CDR3 spans 12 residues.

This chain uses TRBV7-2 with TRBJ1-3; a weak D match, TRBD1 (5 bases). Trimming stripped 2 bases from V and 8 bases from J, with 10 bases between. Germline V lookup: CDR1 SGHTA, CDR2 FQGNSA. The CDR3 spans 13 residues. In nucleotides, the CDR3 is TGTGCCAGCAGCTTAAAGGGGTCGCACACCATATATTTT. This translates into CASSLKGSHTIYF.

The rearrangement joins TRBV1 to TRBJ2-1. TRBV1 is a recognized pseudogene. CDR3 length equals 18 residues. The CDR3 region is CTSSPQGLARRSYNEQFF. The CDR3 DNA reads TGCACCAGCAGCCCTCAAGGATTGGCACGCCGCTCCTACAATGAGCAGTTCTTC.

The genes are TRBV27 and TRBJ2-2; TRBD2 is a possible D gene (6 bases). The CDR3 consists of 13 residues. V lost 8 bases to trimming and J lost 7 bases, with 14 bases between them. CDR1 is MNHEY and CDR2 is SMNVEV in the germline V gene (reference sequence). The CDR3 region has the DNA TGTGCCAGCCGACTAGGGGTTGTCGGGGAGCTGTTTTTT. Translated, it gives CASRLGVVGELFF.

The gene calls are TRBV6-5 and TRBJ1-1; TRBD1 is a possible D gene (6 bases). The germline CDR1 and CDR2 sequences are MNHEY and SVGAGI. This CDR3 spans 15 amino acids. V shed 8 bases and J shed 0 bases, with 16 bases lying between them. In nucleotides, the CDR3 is TGTGCCAGCTCCTCCACAGGGACGGTGAACACTGAAGCTTTCTTT. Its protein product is CASSSTGTVNTEAFF.

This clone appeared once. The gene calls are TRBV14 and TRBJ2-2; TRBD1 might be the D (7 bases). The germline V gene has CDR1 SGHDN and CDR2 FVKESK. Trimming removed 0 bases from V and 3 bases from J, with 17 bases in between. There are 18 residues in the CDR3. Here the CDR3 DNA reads TGTGCCAGCAGCCAAGATAGGCCGGGGGACAGATACACCGGGGAGCTGTTTTTT. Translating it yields CASSQDRPGDRYTGELFF.

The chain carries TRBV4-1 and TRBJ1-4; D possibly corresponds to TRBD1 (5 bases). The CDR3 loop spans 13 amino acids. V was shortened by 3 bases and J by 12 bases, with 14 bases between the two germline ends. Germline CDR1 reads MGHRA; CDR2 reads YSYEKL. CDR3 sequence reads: CASSQMGRGQLFF. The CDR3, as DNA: TGCGCCAGCAGCCAGATGGGACGGGGACAACTGTTTTTT.

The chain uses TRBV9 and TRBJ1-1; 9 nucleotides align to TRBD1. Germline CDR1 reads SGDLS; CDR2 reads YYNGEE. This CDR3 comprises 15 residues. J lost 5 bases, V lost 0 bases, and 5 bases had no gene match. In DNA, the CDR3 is TGTGCCAGCAGCGTAGATGGACAGGGGAGGACTGAAGCTTTCTTT. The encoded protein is CASSVDGQGRTEAFF.

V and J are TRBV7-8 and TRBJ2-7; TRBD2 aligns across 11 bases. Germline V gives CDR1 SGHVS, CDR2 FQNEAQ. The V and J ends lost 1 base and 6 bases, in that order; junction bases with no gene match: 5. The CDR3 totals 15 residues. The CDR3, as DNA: TGTGCCAGCAGCTTAGGGCTAGCGGGGGGAAGCGAGCAGTACTTC. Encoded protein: CASSLGLAGGSEQYF.

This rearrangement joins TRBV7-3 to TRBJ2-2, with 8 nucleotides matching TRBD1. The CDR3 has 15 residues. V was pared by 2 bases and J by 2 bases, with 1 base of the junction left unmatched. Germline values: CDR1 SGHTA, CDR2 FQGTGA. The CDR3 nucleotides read TGTGCCAGCAGCTTACAGGGGGCTAACACCGGGGAGCTGTTTTTT. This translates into CASSLQGANTGELFF.

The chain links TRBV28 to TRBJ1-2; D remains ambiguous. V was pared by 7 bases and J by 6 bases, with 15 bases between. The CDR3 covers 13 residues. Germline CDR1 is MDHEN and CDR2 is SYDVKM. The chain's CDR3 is CASTKRRSHGYTF. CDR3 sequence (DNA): TGTGCCAGCACCAAAAGGAGGTCCCATGGCTACACCTTC.

The CDR3 spells CASSGQSTDTQYF. The DNA of the CDR3 is TGTGCCAGCAGTGGGCAGAGCACAGATACGCAGTATTTT. V and J are TRBV6-2 or TRBV6-3 and TRBJ2-3; D gene uncertain. CDR1 and CDR2 from the germline V gene are MNHEY and SVGEGT. The CDR3 sequence is 13 residues long. V lost 5 bases and J lost 0, with 6 bases in between.

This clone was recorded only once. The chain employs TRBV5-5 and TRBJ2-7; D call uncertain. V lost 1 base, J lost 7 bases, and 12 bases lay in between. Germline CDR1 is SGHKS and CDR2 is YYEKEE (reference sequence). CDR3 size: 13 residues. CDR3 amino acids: CASSLRTPLEQYF. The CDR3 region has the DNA TGTGCCAGCAGCTTGCGGACCCCGTTGGAGCAGTACTTC.

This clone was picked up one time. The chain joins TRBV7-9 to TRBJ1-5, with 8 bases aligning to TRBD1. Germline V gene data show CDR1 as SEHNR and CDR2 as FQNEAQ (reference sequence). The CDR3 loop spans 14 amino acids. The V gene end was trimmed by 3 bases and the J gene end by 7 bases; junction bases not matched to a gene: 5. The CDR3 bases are TGTGCCAGCAGCTTGGACAGGGAGGAACAGCCCCAGCATTTT. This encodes CASSLDREEQPQHF. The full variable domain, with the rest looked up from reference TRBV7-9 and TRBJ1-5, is DTGVSQNPRHKITKRGQNVTFRCDPISEHNRLYWYRQTLGQGPEFLTYFQNEAQLEKSRLLSDRFSAERPKGSFSTLEIQRTEQGDSAMYLCASSLDREEQPQHFGDGTRLSIL.

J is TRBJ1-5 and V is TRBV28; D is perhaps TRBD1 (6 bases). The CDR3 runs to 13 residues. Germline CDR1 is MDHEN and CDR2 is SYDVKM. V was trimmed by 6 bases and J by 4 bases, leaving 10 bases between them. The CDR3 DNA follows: TGTGCCAGCAGCGGGGGGGCGAATCAGCCCCAGCATTTT. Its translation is CASSGGANQPQHF.

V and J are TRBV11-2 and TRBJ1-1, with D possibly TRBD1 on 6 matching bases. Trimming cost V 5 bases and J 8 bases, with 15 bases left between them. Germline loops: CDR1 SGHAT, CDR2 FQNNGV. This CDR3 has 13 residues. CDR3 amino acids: CASSVQGGAEAFF. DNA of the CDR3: TGTGCCAGCAGCGTACAGGGAGGTGCCGAAGCTTTCTTT.

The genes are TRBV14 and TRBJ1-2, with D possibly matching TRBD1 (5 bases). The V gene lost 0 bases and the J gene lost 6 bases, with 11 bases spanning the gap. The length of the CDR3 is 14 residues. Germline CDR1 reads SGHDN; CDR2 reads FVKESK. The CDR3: CASSQDLRDHGYTF. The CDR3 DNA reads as TGTGCCAGCAGCCAAGATCTGAGGGACCATGGCTACACCTTC.

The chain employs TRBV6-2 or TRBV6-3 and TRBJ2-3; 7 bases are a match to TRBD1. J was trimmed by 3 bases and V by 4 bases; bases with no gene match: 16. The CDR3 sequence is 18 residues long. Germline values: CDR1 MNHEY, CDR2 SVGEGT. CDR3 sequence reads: CASSSYSRQGVSTDTQYF. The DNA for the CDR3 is TGTGCCAGCAGTTCCTACTCCCGACAGGGAGTGTCGACAGATACGCAGTATTTT.

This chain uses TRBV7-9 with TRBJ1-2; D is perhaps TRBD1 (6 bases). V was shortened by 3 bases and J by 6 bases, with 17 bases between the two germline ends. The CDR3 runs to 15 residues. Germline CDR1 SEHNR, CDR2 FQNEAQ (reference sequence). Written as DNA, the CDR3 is TGTGCCAGCAGCTTCGCGTGGGAGGGGGTCGATGGCTACACCTTC. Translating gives CASSFAWEGVDGYTF.

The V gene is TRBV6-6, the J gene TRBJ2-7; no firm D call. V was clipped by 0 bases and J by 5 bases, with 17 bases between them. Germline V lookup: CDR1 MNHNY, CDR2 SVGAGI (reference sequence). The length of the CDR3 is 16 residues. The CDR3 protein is CASSYSLGGIGDEQYF. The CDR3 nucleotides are TGTGCCAGCAGTTACTCCTTAGGTGGGATAGGCGACGAGCAGTACTTC.

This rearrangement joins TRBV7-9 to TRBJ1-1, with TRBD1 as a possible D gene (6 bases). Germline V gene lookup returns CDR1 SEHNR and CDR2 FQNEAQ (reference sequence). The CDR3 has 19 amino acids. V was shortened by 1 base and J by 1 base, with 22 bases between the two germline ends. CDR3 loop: CASSLVAGHTRPGNTEAFF. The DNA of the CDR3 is TGTGCCAGCAGCTTAGTTGCGGGACACACCCGCCCGGGGAACACTGAAGCTTTCTTT.

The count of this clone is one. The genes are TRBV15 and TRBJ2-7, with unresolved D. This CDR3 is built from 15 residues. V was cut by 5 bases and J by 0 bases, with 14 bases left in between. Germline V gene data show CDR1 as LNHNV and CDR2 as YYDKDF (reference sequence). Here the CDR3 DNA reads TGTGCCACCAGCCCCGCCCAGGCTCGCTCCTACGAGCAGTACTTC. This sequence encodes CATSPAQARSYEQYF. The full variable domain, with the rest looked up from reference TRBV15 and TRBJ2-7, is DAMVIQNPRYQVTQFGKPVTLSCSQTLNHNVMYWYQQKSSQAPKLLFHYYDKDFNNEADTPDNFQSRRPNTSFCFLDIRSPGLGDTAMYLCATSPAQARSYEQYFGPGTRLTVT.